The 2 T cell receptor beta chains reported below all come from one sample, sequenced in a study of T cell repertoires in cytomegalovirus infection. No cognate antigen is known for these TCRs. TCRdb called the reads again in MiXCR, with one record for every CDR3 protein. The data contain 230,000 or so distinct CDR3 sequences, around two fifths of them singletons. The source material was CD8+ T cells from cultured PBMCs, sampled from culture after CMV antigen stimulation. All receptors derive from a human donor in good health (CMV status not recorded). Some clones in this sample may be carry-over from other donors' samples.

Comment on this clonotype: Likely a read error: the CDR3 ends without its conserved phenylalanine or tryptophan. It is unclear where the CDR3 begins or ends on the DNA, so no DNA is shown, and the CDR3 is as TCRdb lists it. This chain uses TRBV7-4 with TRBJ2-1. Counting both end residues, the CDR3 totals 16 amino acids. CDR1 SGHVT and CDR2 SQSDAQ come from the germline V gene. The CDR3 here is CASSLLGISTYNEQVG.

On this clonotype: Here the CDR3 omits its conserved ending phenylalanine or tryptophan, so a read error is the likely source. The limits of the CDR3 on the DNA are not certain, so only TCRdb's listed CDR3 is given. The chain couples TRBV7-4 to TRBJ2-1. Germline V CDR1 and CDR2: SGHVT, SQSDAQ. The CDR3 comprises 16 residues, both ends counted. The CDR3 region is CASSLLGISNYNDPFC.